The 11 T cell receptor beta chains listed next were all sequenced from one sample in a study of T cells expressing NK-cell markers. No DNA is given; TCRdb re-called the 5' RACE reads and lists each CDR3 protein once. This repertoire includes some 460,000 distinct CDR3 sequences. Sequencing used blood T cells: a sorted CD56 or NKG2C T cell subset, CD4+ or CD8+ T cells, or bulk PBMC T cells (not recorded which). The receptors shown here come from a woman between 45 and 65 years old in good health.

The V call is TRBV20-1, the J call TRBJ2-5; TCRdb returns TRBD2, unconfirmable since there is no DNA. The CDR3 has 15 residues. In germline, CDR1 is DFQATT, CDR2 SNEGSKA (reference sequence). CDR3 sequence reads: CSAPSAALRTETQYF.

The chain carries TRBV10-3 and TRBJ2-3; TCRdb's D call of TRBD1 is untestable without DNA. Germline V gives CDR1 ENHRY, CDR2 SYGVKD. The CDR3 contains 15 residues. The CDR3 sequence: CATSGGPIIPDTQYF.

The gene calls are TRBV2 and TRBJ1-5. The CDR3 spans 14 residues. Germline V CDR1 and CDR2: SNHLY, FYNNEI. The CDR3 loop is CASQTDYSNQPQHF.

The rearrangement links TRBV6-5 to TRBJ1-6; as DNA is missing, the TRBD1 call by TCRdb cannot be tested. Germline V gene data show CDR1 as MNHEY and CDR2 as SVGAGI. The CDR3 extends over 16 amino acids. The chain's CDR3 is CASSYNRGIGNSPLHF.

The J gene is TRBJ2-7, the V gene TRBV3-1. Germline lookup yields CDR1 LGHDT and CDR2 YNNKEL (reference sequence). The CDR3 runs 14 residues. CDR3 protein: CASSQDPEIYEQYF.

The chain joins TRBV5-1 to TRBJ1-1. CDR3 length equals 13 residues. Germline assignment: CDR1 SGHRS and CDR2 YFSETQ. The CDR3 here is CASGGGVNTEAFF.

The CDR3 sequence: CASSFRLAADTQYF. The rearrangement links TRBV7-2 to TRBJ2-3; absent DNA, TCRdb's TRBD2 call cannot be checked. The CDR3 has 14 amino acids. Germline CDR1 reads SGHTA; CDR2 reads FQGNSA.

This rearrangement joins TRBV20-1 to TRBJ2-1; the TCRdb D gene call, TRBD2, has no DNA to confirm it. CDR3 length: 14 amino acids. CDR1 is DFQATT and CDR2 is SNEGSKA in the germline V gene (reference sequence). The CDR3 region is CSARGRDFYNEQFF.

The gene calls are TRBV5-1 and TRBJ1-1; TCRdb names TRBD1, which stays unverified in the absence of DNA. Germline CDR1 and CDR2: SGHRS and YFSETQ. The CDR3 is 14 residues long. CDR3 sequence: CASSYDSVNTEAFF.

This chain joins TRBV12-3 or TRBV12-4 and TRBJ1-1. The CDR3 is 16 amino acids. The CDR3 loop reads CASSFSASEWNTEAFF.

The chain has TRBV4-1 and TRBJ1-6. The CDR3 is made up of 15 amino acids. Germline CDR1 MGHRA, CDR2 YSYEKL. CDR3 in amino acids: CASSQVLIGNSPLHF.